The rows below give T cell receptor beta chains drawn from one sample of a study of PD-1 blockade in classical Hodgkin lymphoma. The repertoire was sequenced with immunoSEQ multiplex PCR; TCRdb's copy has only in-frame clones and lacks some. The repertoire holds 40,000 to 65,000 clones, with approximately 89% as singletons. This specimen was peripheral blood mononuclear cells (PBMCs), taken before the fourth cycle of nivolumab. The source is a human donor with classical Hodgkin lymphoma. Both conserved end residues are part of each CDR3. A D gene is named only where the DNA matches it firmly. The size field is filled for only some rows; it gives once, few, many or a size class.

v_call,j_call,clone_size,d_call,cdr3_nt,cdr3_aa
TRBV6-1,TRBJ1-5,NA,TRBD1,TGTGCCAGCATACTCACAGGGGGTCGCAATCAGCCCCAGCATTTT,CASILTGGRNQPQHF
TRBV7-3,TRBJ2-1,NA,NA,TGTGCCAGCAGCTTAACACGGGAGTCGAATGAGCAGTTCTTC,CASSLTRESNEQFF
TRBV28,TRBJ1-1,NA,TRBD1,TGTGCCAGCAGTGGACAGGGGGAGGCGCGTAGCACTGAAGCTTTCTTT,CASSGQGEARSTEAFF
TRBV11-2,TRBJ1-1,NA,NA,TGTGCCAGCAGCTTAGTTGGGGGCAACACTGAAGCTTTCTTT,CASSLVGGNTEAFF
TRBV9,TRBJ2-3,NA,TRBD2,TGTGCCAGCAGCGTACTGGCTAGCGGGAACACAGATACGCAGTATTTT,CASSVLASGNTDTQYF
TRBV2,TRBJ2-2,NA,TRBD1,TGTGCCAGCAAGGGGGACAGGGGGCAAGGCGGGGAGCTGTTTTTT,CASKGDRGQGGELFF
TRBV4-2,TRBJ2-5,NA,TRBD2,TGTGCCAGCAGCCTCGGGGCGGGGGGCAAGCAAGAGACCCAGTACTTC,CASSLGAGGKQETQYF
TRBV18,TRBJ2-2,NA,TRBD2,TGTGCCAGCACCACCTTAGCGGGAGGCGACACCGGGGAGCTGTTTTTT,CASTTLAGGDTGELFF
TRBV28,TRBJ2-3,NA,NA,TGTGCCTCACGGAGGGGGGGCCCAGATACGCAGTATTTT,CASRRGGPDTQYF
TRBV11-2,TRBJ2-5,NA,TRBD1,TGTGCCAGCAGCTCAAGGGGACAGGGGGGGATTTGGACCCAGTACTTC,CASSSRGQGGIWTQYF
TRBV6-5,TRBJ2-7,NA,NA,TGTGCCAGCAGTTACCAGAGGACTGGAGGCTACGAGCAGTACTTC,CASSYQRTGGYEQYF
TRBV6-5,TRBJ1-6,few,NA,TGTGCCAGCAGTTACCTGGCAGGGAATAATTCACCCCTCCACTTT,CASSYLAGNNSPLHF
TRBV7-9,TRBJ2-1,NA,NA,TGTGCCAGCAGTCCTGCCCAGGGCCACTCCTACAATGAGCAGTTCTTC,CASSPAQGHSYNEQFF
TRBV7-2,TRBJ2-7,NA,NA,TGTGCCAGCAGCTTCCAGACTGGCGAGCAGTACTTC,CASSFQTGEQYF
TRBV7-3,TRBJ2-3,few,NA,TGTGCCAGCAGCAGTGACGAGCGACCAGATACGCAGTATTTT,CASSSDERPDTQYF
TRBV6-1,TRBJ2-1,few,TRBD1,TGTGCCAGCAGTCCCCGAGGGGGCGATGAGCAGTTCTTC,CASSPRGGDEQFF
TRBV27,TRBJ1-3,NA,NA,TGTGCCAGCAGTTTGGGGTTTGGAAACACCATATATTTT,CASSLGFGNTIYF
TRBV28,TRBJ2-7,once,NA,TGTGCCAGCAGTTTAGCCCCTAGGTGGTCTCCTCGGCAGTACTTC,CASSLAPRWSPRQYF
TRBV28,TRBJ2-7,NA,NA,TGTGCCAGCAGTTCGCATAAGATCTACGAGCAGTACTTC,CASSSHKIYEQYF
TRBV5-6,TRBJ2-7,NA,TRBD2,TGTGCCAGCAGCTTGGGCATCGGGACTAGCGGGAGTGGCGAGCAGTACTTC,CASSLGIGTSGSGEQYF
TRBV11-2,TRBJ2-3,NA,TRBD2,TGTGCCAGCAGCTGGGAGGGGCTCACAGATACGCAGTATTTT,CASSWEGLTDTQYF
TRBV7-3,TRBJ2-1,NA,TRBD2,TGTGCCAGCAGCTCCTTTCAGGGACTAGACTTATCCTACAATGAGCAGTTCTTC,CASSSFQGLDLSYNEQFF
TRBV9,TRBJ2-1,NA,NA,TGTGCCAGCAGCCCCGGGCATGGGGCCGAGCAGTTCTTC,CASSPGHGAEQFF
TRBV27,TRBJ2-5,NA,TRBD2,TGTGCCAGCAGTTTAATAGCGGGGAACCAAGAGACCCAGTACTTC,CASSLIAGNQETQYF
TRBV7-6,TRBJ2-6,NA,NA,TGTGCCAGCAGCTTAGCGCTCAGGGGCGCTGGGGCCAACGTCCTGACTTTC,CASSLALRGAGANVLTF
TRBV29-1,TRBJ2-2,NA,TRBD1,TGCAGCGTTGCTGGGACAGGGGGTAACGGGGAGCTGTTTTTT,CSVAGTGGNGELFF
TRBV5-1,TRBJ1-4,NA,TRBD1,TGCGCCAGCAGCTGGTCCGGGACAGCTAATGAAAAACTGTTTTTT,CASSWSGTANEKLFF
TRBV4-2,TRBJ2-3,NA,NA,TGTGCCAGCAGCCAAGCCGCCGGGACACGAGCGGGTACGCAGTATTTT,CASSQAAGTRAGTQYF
TRBV5-1,TRBJ2-3,NA,NA,TGCGCCAGCAGCTTGCCGACTAGAAGCACAGATACGCAGTATTTT,CASSLPTRSTDTQYF
TRBV15,TRBJ1-2,NA,NA,TGTGCCACCAGCAGAGAAAGCTTGTCAGGGATTACTCGTGGCGGAGTCTATGGCTACACCTTC,CATSRESLSGITRGGVYGYTF
TRBV4-2,TRBJ1-5,NA,NA,TGTGCCAGCAGCCAAGATCTCGCTCAGCCCCAGCATTTT,CASSQDLAQPQHF
TRBV27,TRBJ2-7,once,NA,TGTGCCAGCAGCCTAGGAGTAGGAGGCATCGAGCAGTACTTC,CASSLGVGGIEQYF
TRBV19,TRBJ1-4,NA,NA,TGTGCCAGTAGTATCGCAGGGCCAAGTGAAAAACTGTTTTTT,CASSIAGPSEKLFF
TRBV7-8,TRBJ2-7,NA,NA,TGTGCCAGCAGCTTAGCCCGGGACGGTCCCTACGAGCAGTACTTC,CASSLARDGPYEQYF
TRBV5-1,TRBJ2-3,NA,NA,TGCGCCAGCAGCAGTGCAGGGACCGCCACAGATACGCAGTATTTT,CASSSAGTATDTQYF
TRBV19,TRBJ1-1,NA,NA,TGTGCCAGTAGTACCCGCGGGAGGGGTAGGAACACTGAAGCTTTCTTT,CASSTRGRGRNTEAFF
TRBV11-2,TRBJ2-2,NA,TRBD2,TGTGCCAGCAGCCCGAGCGGGATTGGCACCGGGGAGCTGTTTTTT,CASSPSGIGTGELFF
TRBV10-2,TRBJ2-3,few,TRBD1,TGCGCCAGCAGTAGACAGGGGACAGATACGCAGTATTTT,CASSRQGTDTQYF
TRBV27,TRBJ1-1,NA,TRBD1,TGTGCCAGCAGTCCGGGACAGGGGCTAGTGGTAGCTTTCTTT,CASSPGQGLVVAFF
TRBV4-2,TRBJ2-3,once,TRBD2,TGTGCCAGCAGCCCTCCGCTAGCGGGGGACCCTAGCACAGATACGCAGTATTTT,CASSPPLAGDPSTDTQYF
TRBV9,TRBJ2-1,NA,TRBD2,TGTGCCAGCTACAGGGGTAGCGGGGGGGCCTACAATGAGCAGTTCTTC,CASYRGSGGAYNEQFF
TRBV19,TRBJ2-7,NA,TRBD2,TGTGCCAGTAGTATGTGGGGGACTAGCGGGAGCCCCGAGCAGTACTTC,CASSMWGTSGSPEQYF
TRBV29-1,TRBJ2-1,NA,NA,TGCAGTGGCTCGTCGTGGGGGGCATGGAATGAGCAGTTCTTC,CSGSSWGAWNEQFF
TRBV5-1,TRBJ2-1,once,NA,TGCGCCAGCAGCTTGGCCGGTAGCGCCAATGAGCAGTTCTTC,CASSLAGSANEQFF
TRBV19,TRBJ2-4,NA,NA,TGTGCCAGTAGTGCCTACCAGTGGGCCAAAAACATTCAGTACTTC,CASSAYQWAKNIQYF
TRBV7-2,TRBJ2-7,NA,NA,TGTGCCAGCAGCCTCCTAGCGCCGGAGGCTTTGGGAGAGCAGTACTTC,CASSLLAPEALGEQYF
TRBV7-9,TRBJ2-1,NA,NA,TGTGCCAGCAGTCGAGCCAATGAGCAGTTCTTC,CASSRANEQFF
TRBV19,TRBJ2-1,NA,NA,TGTGCCAGTAGTACTTGGGGCGTTAGGGGGGACAATGAGCAGTTCTTC,CASSTWGVRGDNEQFF
TRBV5-1,TRBJ2-2,NA,NA,TGCGCCAGCCTAGAAACCCCGAACACCGGGGAGCTGTTTTTT,CASLETPNTGELFF
TRBV7-9,TRBJ2-7,NA,TRBD2,TGTGCCAGCAGCCCCGTCACCACTAGCGGGCACGAGCAGTACTTC,CASSPVTTSGHEQYF
TRBV19,TRBJ2-3,NA,NA,TGTGCCAGTACGGGACGGAGATACACAGATACGCAGTATTTT,CASTGRRYTDTQYF
TRBV6-6,TRBJ2-2,once,TRBD2,TGTGCCAGCAGTCCGGGAGGGAACACCGGGGAGCTGTTTTTT,CASSPGGNTGELFF
TRBV2,TRBJ1-2,NA,TRBD1,TGTGCCAGCAAGATGGACAGGATCTATGGCTACACCTTC,CASKMDRIYGYTF
TRBV27,TRBJ2-3,NA,TRBD2,TGTGCCAGCAGTTCTGGACTAGCGGGAGGGGAAGATACGCAGTATTTT,CASSSGLAGGEDTQYF
TRBV11-2,TRBJ2-3,NA,NA,TGTGCCAGCAGCTTAGAAGGCGGAAGCACAGATACGCAGTATTTT,CASSLEGGSTDTQYF
TRBV5-5,TRBJ1-4,NA,NA,TGTGCCAGCAGCTTGGGCCCGGCACCTCCAACTAATGAAAAACTGTTTTTT,CASSLGPAPPTNEKLFF
TRBV9,TRBJ2-1,NA,NA,TGTGCCAGCAGCGTAGAATTTGGCGGGACAGTAGACAATGAGCAGTTCTTC,CASSVEFGGTVDNEQFF
TRBV6-4,TRBJ2-1,NA,TRBD1,TGTGCCAGCAGTGACTCCCCTCTGACAGGGTGGATGTTCTTC,CASSDSPLTGWMFF